This TCR beta chain was sequenced for a study of T cell responses to AZD1222 COVID-19 vaccine. In the study overall: The study pooled second doses at about 4 or about 12 weeks.

Sequencing was performed with immunoSEQ multiplex PCR; in TCRdb, only in-frame clones are kept and a portion is missing. Found here are 75,000 to 95,000 clones, about 88% of them singletons; the top ten hold approximately 4.5%. On this clone itself: Its antigen is not known.

The CDR3 length is 15 residues. Germline V gives CDR1 MNHEY, CDR2 SMNVEV (reference sequence). V gave up 6 bases and J gave up 4 bases, with 15 bases separating them. Notes on the study in general: Vaccine-related CD4 TCRs covered spike, predominating at 160-218 and 743-854.

The V call is TRBV27, the J call TRBJ1-4; a possible D gene is TRBD1 (5 bases). The sequenced sample was peripheral blood, obtained on day 0 of AZD1222 vaccination. The clonotype was recovered from an adult in good health. The CDR3 DNA reads TGTGCCAGCAGGCCGTCGGGGACCCATAATGAAAAACTGTTTTTT. It is translated as CASRPSGTHNEKLFF.